This T cell receptor beta chain appears in the sequencing data of a study of blood T cells in healthy people across ages. A second PCR of roughly 7 to 11 cycles used a sample-barcoded 5' primer and a J-beta primer mix. TCRdb re-analysed the 5' RACE reads in MiXCR, keeping a single row per CDR3 protein. The data show about 650,000 distinct CDR3 sequences, approximately 29% seen once. At least ten counts were recorded for this clonotype. V dropped 3 bases and J dropped 3; count of bases not matched to a gene: 4. Germline-derived CDR1 and CDR2 are SGHTA and FQGTGA. There are 15 residues in the CDR3. The receptor was derived from a woman of 80 years or more in good health. The sequencing sample was made of blood. V and J are TRBV7-3 and TRBJ2-5, with 10 bases aligning to TRBD2. CDR3 DNA: TGTGCCAGCAGCTTCAGCGGGGGGGCGGAAGAGACCCAGTACTTC. Amino acids: CASSFSGGAEETQYF.